The entry below describes one TCR beta chain. The data belong to a study of STAT5B mutations in CD4+ large granular lymphocyte leukemia. In germline, CDR1 is SGHTS, CDR2 YDEGEE. V was shortened by 8 bases and J by 12 bases, with 6 bases between the two germline ends. The CDR3 spans 8 residues. Clones were sequenced by immunoSEQ multiplex PCR, and TCRdb holds only the in-frame ones, with some missing. The table includes more than 25,000 clones, 60% to 85% detected once. The sample taken for sequencing was CD4+ T cells from blood buffy coats. The chain is built from TRBV5-8 and TRBJ2-1; D remains unclear. The clonotype comes from a human donor in good health. The CDR3 DNA is TGTGCCAGTCTGGGGCAGTTCTTC. Residues: CASLGQFF.